The clone carrying this TCR beta chain was recorded at least ten times. What it recognizes is unknown. TCRdb called the reads again in MiXCR, with one record for every CDR3 protein. The data show a few hundred thousand distinct CDR3 sequences, about 20% seen once. The CDR3 spans 16 residues. Looked up from germline, CDR1 is LGHNA and CDR2 is YNFKEQ. J gave up 4 bases and V 3 bases, and 11 bases lay outside the gene matches. The sample comes from a study of T cell repertoires in cytomegalovirus infection. Background on the study: Public signatures in TCR beta pointed to CMV infection and matching HLA type. General study points: HLA-C-restricted TCR beta clonotypes specific for CMV led the ex vivo response.

The specimen was CD8+ T cells from PBMCs. This receptor was taken from a human donor in good health (CMV status not recorded). Some clones in this sample may be carry-over from other donors' samples. V and J are TRBV4-2 and TRBJ1-2, with 7 bases fitting TRBD1. The CDR3 here is CASSQDLGQAVYGYTF. CDR3 nucleotide sequence: TGTGCCAGCAGCCAGGACCTAGGACAGGCGGTCTATGGCTACACCTTC.